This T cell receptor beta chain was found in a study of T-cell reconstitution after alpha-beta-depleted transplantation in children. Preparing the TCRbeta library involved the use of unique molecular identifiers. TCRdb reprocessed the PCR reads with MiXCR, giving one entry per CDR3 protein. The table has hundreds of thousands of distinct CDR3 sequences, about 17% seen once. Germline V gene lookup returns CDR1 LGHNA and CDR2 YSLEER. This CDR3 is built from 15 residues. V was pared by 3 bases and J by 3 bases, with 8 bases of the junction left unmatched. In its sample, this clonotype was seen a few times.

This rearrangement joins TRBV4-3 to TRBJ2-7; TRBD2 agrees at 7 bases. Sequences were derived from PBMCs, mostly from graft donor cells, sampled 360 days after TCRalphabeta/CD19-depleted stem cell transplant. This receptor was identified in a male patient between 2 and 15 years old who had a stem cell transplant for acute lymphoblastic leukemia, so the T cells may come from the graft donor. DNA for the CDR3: TGCGCCAGCAGCCACCGCGGGGGACTCTACTACGAGCAGTACTTC. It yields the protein CASSHRGGLYYEQYF.